A single sample is the source of the 23 T cell receptor beta chains below, sequenced in a study of blood T cell repertoires in COVID-19. Assay used: immunoSEQ multiplex PCR; TCRdb lists only in-frame clones, some missing. The sample includes around 260,000 clones, around nine tenths of them seen just once. The source material was PBMCs or T cells enriched from blood (not recorded which). The receptors here all came from a woman aged 25 to 39 who had recovered from COVID-19.

The genes are TRBV7-3 and TRBJ2-1, with TRBD2 identical over 8 bases. CDR3 length equals 15 residues. The V and J ends lost 2 bases and 3 bases, in that order; junction bases with no gene match: 3. Germline V gene sequence: CDR1 SGHTA, CDR2 FQGTGA. The CDR3 DNA is TGTGCCAGCAGCTTAGGGGCGGGAGGCTACAATGAGCAGTTCTTC. Translated: CASSLGAGGYNEQFF.

The chain uses TRBV2 and TRBJ2-7; 8 bases line up with TRBD1. Germline values: CDR1 SNHLY, CDR2 FYNNEI. This CDR3 is built from 15 residues. With V trimmed by 3 bases and J by 3 bases, 7 bases remained unmatched. CDR3 amino acids: CASSDGQGRFYEQYF. For the CDR3, the DNA is TGTGCCAGCAGTGATGGACAGGGTCGATTCTACGAGCAGTACTTC.

The chain employs TRBV28 and TRBJ1-4, with TRBD1 identical over 7 bases. The CDR3 runs to 15 residues. The J segment lost 6 bases and the V segment lost 3 bases, leaving 7 bases of the junction unmatched. Germline CDR1 reads MDHEN; CDR2 reads SYDVKM. The CDR3 DNA reads as TGTGCCAGCAGTTTGGCACAGGGGATCGATGAAAAACTGTTTTTT. The encoded protein is CASSLAQGIDEKLFF.

The V and J genes are TRBV19 and TRBJ2-5; D not resolved. The germline CDR1 and CDR2 sequences are LNHDA and SQIVND (reference sequence). Trimming pared 3 bases from V and 4 bases from J, leaving 12 bases between. This CDR3 region has 14 residues. As DNA, the CDR3 is TGTGCCAGTAGTATCGCGTTGGTCGGAGAGACCCAGTACTTC. This sequence encodes CASSIALVGETQYF.

V is TRBV10-3 and J is TRBJ2-7; 9 nucleotides line up with TRBD1. Trimming took 4 bases from V and 2 from J; bases not matched to a gene: 3. CDR1 and CDR2 from the germline V gene are ENHRY and SYGVKD. This CDR3 has 14 residues. DNA of the CDR3: TGTGCCATCAGTGGGGGACAGGGAACCTACGAGCAGTACTTC. Its translation: CAISGGQGTYEQYF.

The V call is TRBV11-2, the J call TRBJ2-2; 9 bases agree with TRBD2. Losses at the gene ends were 1 base for V and 4 bases for J; bases not matched to a gene: 10. The germline V gene encodes CDR1 SGHAT and CDR2 FQNNGV. This CDR3 is built from 18 residues. In nucleotides, the CDR3 is TGTGCCAGCAGCTTAGGGACAGGCCGACTAGCGGCCACCGGGGAGCTGTTTTTT. Translation gives CASSLGTGRLAATGELFF.

For this clone: Other DNA sequences within the sample encode an identical CDR3. The J gene is TRBJ1-1, the V gene TRBV19, with no clear D. The germline V gene encodes CDR1 LNHDA and CDR2 SQIVND (reference sequence). V shed 3 bases and J shed 2 bases, with 7 bases lying between them. The CDR3 length is 13 residues. CDR3 residues: CASSIGRNTEAFF. CDR3 in DNA: TGTGCCAGTAGTATCGGTCGAAACACTGAAGCTTTCTTT.

V usage is TRBV19 and J usage is TRBJ2-2; D call uncertain. The germline V gene has CDR1 LNHDA and CDR2 SQIVND (reference sequence). V was pared by 3 bases and J by 8 bases, with 10 bases between. The CDR3 covers 13 residues. The CDR3 loop reads CASSMSAAGELFF. The CDR3 DNA reads as TGTGCCAGTAGTATGTCGGCGGCTGGGGAGCTGTTTTTT.

V is TRBV9 and J is TRBJ2-2; 8 bases fit TRBD2. Germline CDR1 is SGDLS and CDR2 is YYNGEE. This CDR3 contains 16 residues. J was trimmed by 1 base and V by 3 bases; bases with no gene match: 5. The CDR3 protein is CASSGQREMNTGELFF. CDR3 nucleotide sequence: TGTGCCAGCAGCGGTCAGCGGGAGATGAACACCGGGGAGCTGTTTTTT.

The chain couples TRBV19 to TRBJ1-1; tentatively, D is TRBD1 (6 bases). Trimming cost V 5 bases and J 7 bases, with 23 bases left between them. The length of the CDR3 is 16 residues. From germline, CDR1 is LNHDA and CDR2 SQIVND (reference sequence). The chain's CDR3 is CASSFRLGLTGSEAFF. The CDR3 DNA is TGTGCCAGTAGTTTCCGTTTGGGTTTAACAGGGAGTGAAGCTTTCTTT. The full variable domain, completed using reference TRBV19 and TRBJ1-1, is DGGITQSPKYLFRKEGQNVTLSCEQNLNHDAMYWYRQDPGQGLRLIYYSQIVNDFQKGDIAEGYSVSREKKESFPLTVTSAQKNPTAFYLCASSFRLGLTGSEAFFGQGTRLTVV.

The chain couples TRBV4-2 to TRBJ1-4; 8 bases align to TRBD1. The V and J ends lost 3 bases and 0 bases, in that order; junction bases with no gene match: 3. Germline V gene lookup returns CDR1 LGHNA and CDR2 YNFKEQ. The CDR3 has 16 residues. The CDR3 sequence is CASSHQQGATNEKLFF. In nucleotides, the CDR3 is TGTGCCAGCAGCCATCAACAGGGGGCAACTAATGAAAAACTGTTTTTT.

The chain has TRBV15 and TRBJ1-2, with D perhaps TRBD1 (6 bases). The germline V and J ends were trimmed by 5 bases and 6 bases, with 13 bases remaining between them. The CDR3 loop spans 13 amino acids. The germline CDR1 and CDR2 sequences are LNHNV and YYDKDF (reference sequence). The DNA for the CDR3 is TGTGCCACCAGCCGGGACATGAAGAATGGCTACACCTTC. Its protein product is CATSRDMKNGYTF.

J is TRBJ2-1 and V is TRBV21-1; TRBD1 was called by the table and not checked on the DNA. TRBV21-1 is designated a pseudogene. This CDR3 region has 17 residues. CDR3 bases: TGTGCCAGCAGCAAAGGGCCGACAGGGAGGTTCTACAATGAGCAGTTCTTC. It translates to CASSKGPTGRFYNEQFF.

This chain connects TRBV19 to TRBJ2-2; D perhaps matches TRBD1 (5 bases). There are 15 residues in the CDR3. Germline loops: CDR1 LNHDA, CDR2 SQIVND (reference sequence). Trimming left V 7 bases short and J 5 bases short, with 17 bases between. CDR3 nucleotides: TGTGCCAGTAAAAGCCACCTCAGGGATACCGGGGAGCTGTTTTTT. Translating gives CASKSHLRDTGELFF.

For this clone: This same CDR3 is encoded by further DNA sequences in the sample. The rearrangement joins TRBV2 to TRBJ1-5, with TRBD1 matching over 8 bases. Trimming removed 8 bases from V and 1 base from J; junction bases left unmatched: 7. The CDR3 runs 15 residues. Germline V gives CDR1 SNHLY, CDR2 FYNNEI. CDR3 sequence: CASRPGQGSNQPQHF. Written as DNA, the CDR3 is TGTGCCAGCCGTCCAGGACAGGGAAGCAATCAGCCCCAGCATTTT.

The V and J genes are TRBV24-1 and TRBJ2-7, with 8 bases that match TRBD1. Per germline, CDR1 KGHDR and CDR2 SFDVKD. This CDR3 is built from 15 residues. The junction had 3 bases not matched to a gene; V was cut back by 3 bases and J by 0 bases. CDR3 nucleotide sequence: TGTGCCACCAGTGATCGGACAGGGAGCTCCTACGAGCAGTACTTC. Encoded protein: CATSDRTGSSYEQYF.

The rearrangement joins TRBV27 to TRBJ1-2, with TRBD1 matching 10 bases. CDR1 MNHEY and CDR2 SMNVEV come from the germline V gene (reference sequence). Trimming cost V 6 bases and J 4 bases; bases outside gene matches: 5. The CDR3 has 14 amino acids. The CDR3 sequence is CASSRDRGVYGYTF. The DNA of the CDR3 is TGTGCCAGCAGCCGGGACAGGGGAGTCTATGGCTACACCTTC.

The chain joins TRBV7-9 to TRBJ2-7; maybe TRBD2 (6 bases). The CDR3 has 14 residues. Germline CDR1 SEHNR, CDR2 FQNEAQ (reference sequence). The V and J ends lost 5 bases and 4 bases respectively, with 15 bases between them. The CDR3 nucleotides read TGTGCCAGCAGCGGAGAAGCGGAGGGGTACGAGCAGTACTTC. It encodes CASSGEAEGYEQYF.

This clone is a singleton in its sample. The chain recombines TRBV5-1 with TRBJ2-7; TRBD1 matches at 7 bases. The V gene end was trimmed by 7 bases and the J gene end by 5 bases; junction bases not matched to a gene: 12. CDR3 size: 14 residues. CDR1 SGHRS and CDR2 YFSETQ come from the germline V gene. The CDR3 spells CASGQPGQVNEQYF. In DNA form, the CDR3 reads TGCGCCAGCGGGCAACCCGGACAGGTGAACGAGCAGTACTTC.

The J gene is TRBJ1-1, the V gene TRBV9, with D unclear. This CDR3 comprises 14 residues. V gave up 0 bases and J gave up 4 bases, with 10 bases separating them. Germline values: CDR1 SGDLS, CDR2 YYNGEE. CDR3: CASSVAEVGTEAFF. Here the CDR3 DNA reads TGTGCCAGCAGCGTAGCGGAGGTAGGCACTGAAGCTTTCTTT.

The V and J genes are TRBV7-3 and TRBJ2-3; D may be TRBD1 (5 bases). Trimming took 5 bases from V and 6 from J, leaving 15 bases between them. CDR1 is SGHTA and CDR2 is FQGTGA in the germline V gene. This CDR3 comprises 14 residues. DNA of the CDR3: TGTGCCAGCAGCGTCGGACCCCAGGGCGATACGCAGTATTTT. Protein sequence: CASSVGPQGDTQYF.

V gene TRBV7-8 combines with J gene TRBJ2-7, with D tentatively TRBD1 (6 bases). The CDR3 covers 11 residues. Germline CDR1 SGHVS, CDR2 FQNEAQ. V lost 1 base and J 9 bases, leaving 7 bases between the germline ends. This CDR3 reads CASSLGQAQYF. In DNA, the CDR3 is TGTGCCAGCAGCTTAGGACAGGCGCAGTACTTC.

The chain is built from TRBV28 and TRBJ1-1; TRBD1 might be the D (5 bases). CDR1 and CDR2 (germline): MDHEN, SYDVKM. Trimming removed 3 bases from V and 4 bases from J, with 15 bases in between. The CDR3 runs 15 residues. The CDR3 coding sequence is TGTGCCAGCAGTTTTTGGGGGGGGACCTCCACTGAAGCTTTCTTT. Residues: CASSFWGGTSTEAFF.